The 12 T cell receptor beta chains below come from one sample, sequenced in a study of glioma-infiltrating T cells after dendritic cell vaccination. Using immunoSEQ multiplex PCR, the repertoire was profiled, and TCRdb retains in-frame clones only, with some absent. The repertoire consists of some 100,000 clones, with 79% occurring once and the leading ten covering roughly 5.7%. The source material was blood, sampled before dendritic cell vaccination. These receptor sequences come from a human donor with glioblastoma.

The chain joins TRBV7-9 to TRBJ2-7, with D unresolved. Germline lookup yields CDR1 SEHNR and CDR2 FQNEAQ (reference sequence). Trimming left V 0 bases short and J 2 bases short, with 5 bases between. This CDR3 region has 13 residues. The CDR3 DNA sequence: TGTGCCAGCAGCTTAGCGAGTGCCTACGAGCAGTACTTC. Translating it yields CASSLASAYEQYF.

The rearrangement uses TRBV20-1 and TRBJ1-2, with 7 bases matching TRBD1. J lost 12 bases, V lost 3 bases, and 4 bases had no gene match. The CDR3 length is 10 residues. Germline V CDR1 and CDR2: DFQATT, SNEGSKA (reference sequence). CDR3 region: CSARDRIDTF. Written as DNA, the CDR3 is TGCAGTGCTAGGGACAGGATAGACACCTTC.

The chain is built from TRBV10-3 and TRBJ1-1; D ambiguous. The CDR3 has 13 residues. V was shortened by 2 bases and J by 3 bases, with 7 bases between the two germline ends. Germline lookup yields CDR1 ENHRY and CDR2 SYGVKD. CDR3 sequence: CAISETVDTEAFF. The CDR3, as DNA: TGTGCCATCAGTGAGACAGTAGACACTGAAGCTTTCTTT.

This sequence joins TRBV29-1 and TRBJ2-7; D is unclear. Germline loops: CDR1 SQVTM, CDR2 ANQGSEA. The CDR3 consists of 14 residues. Trimming removed 4 bases at V and 1 base at J, with 14 bases between. The CDR3 DNA reads TGCAGCGTTGTCTTATACGAGAGGTCCTACGAGCAGTACTTC. Encoded protein: CSVVLYERSYEQYF.

This clone is a singleton in its sample. The chain couples TRBV28 to TRBJ1-2; D possibly corresponds to TRBD1 (5 bases). The germline V and J ends were trimmed by 6 bases and 1 base, with 15 bases remaining between them. Per the germline V gene, CDR1 is MDHEN and CDR2 is SYDVKM. The CDR3 loop spans 15 amino acids. The CDR3 loop reads CASRSGRGNNYGYTF. Here the CDR3 DNA reads TGTGCCAGCAGGTCCGGACGGGGGAATAACTATGGCTACACCTTC.

The chain joins TRBV19 to TRBJ2-7, with 9 bases identical to TRBD1. The V gene end was trimmed by 3 bases and the J gene end by 2 bases; junction bases not matched to a gene: 8. Germline values: CDR1 LNHDA, CDR2 SQIVND (reference sequence). The CDR3 runs to 16 residues. The CDR3 nucleotides are TGTGCCAGTAGTATCTCTCGGGGACAGGGAACCTACGAGCAGTACTTC. It is translated as CASSISRGQGTYEQYF.

The chain employs TRBV7-9 and TRBJ2-3; D ambiguous. The length of the CDR3 is 14 residues. Looked up from germline, CDR1 is SEHNR and CDR2 is FQNEAQ (reference sequence). The V end was cut by 2 bases, the J end by 6 bases, with 12 bases between. CDR3 residues: CASSLIGKEDTQYF. CDR3 nucleotide sequence: TGTGCCAGCAGCTTAATAGGAAAGGAGGATACGCAGTATTTT.

The chain is built from TRBV10-3 and TRBJ2-1; TRBD2 matches 9 bases. V gave up 6 bases and J gave up 0 bases; unmatched junction bases: 9. Germline V gene data show CDR1 as ENHRY and CDR2 as SYGVKD. The CDR3 runs to 17 residues. CDR3 sequence (DNA): TGTGCCATCAGGATAGCGGGGGAGAGGGACTCCTACAATGAGCAGTTCTTC. Translating gives CAIRIAGERDSYNEQFF.

This sequence joins TRBV6-5 and TRBJ2-7; a possible D gene is TRBD1 (6 bases). The V and J ends lost 4 bases and 3 bases respectively, with 19 bases between them. The CDR3 covers 16 residues. The germline CDR1 and CDR2 sequences are MNHEY and SVGAGI. The CDR3 sequence is CASSSDSRDPGYEQYF. CDR3 nucleotides: TGTGCCAGCAGTTCGGACAGCCGGGACCCCGGCTACGAGCAGTACTTC.

To note about this clone: Compared with germline, one end of the junction differs, possibly owing to a read error. The V gene is TRBV5-5, the J gene TRBJ1-6, with 7 bases aligning to TRBD1. This CDR3 spans 16 amino acids. CDR1 is SGHKS and CDR2 is YYEKEE in the germline V gene (reference sequence). The CDR3 is CASSLVKGQLNSPLHF. The CDR3 nucleotides read TGTGCCAGCAGTTTGGTGAAGGGACAGTTGAATTCACCCCTCCACTTT.

The gene calls are TRBV29-1 and TRBJ2-3; TRBD1 aligns across 10 bases. V dropped 7 bases and J dropped 6; count of bases not matched to a gene: 7. CDR1 SQVTM and CDR2 ANQGSEA come from the germline V gene. CDR3 length equals 13 residues. CDR3 amino acids: CSAGQGITDTQYF. DNA of the CDR3: TGCAGCGCGGGACAGGGGATTACGGATACGCAGTATTTT.

V gene TRBV18 combines with J gene TRBJ1-5; D is possibly TRBD1 (5 bases). Germline values: CDR1 KGHSH, CDR2 LQKENI. The CDR3 is 15 amino acids. V lost 3 bases and J 0 bases, leaving 9 bases between the germline ends. The CDR3 DNA reads as TGTGCCAGCTCACCGGGGCACAATAGCAATCAGCCCCAGCATTTT. Translating gives CASSPGHNSNQPQHF.